The clone carrying this TCR beta chain was counted once. CDR3 length: 14 amino acids. CDR1 is KGHSH and CDR2 is LQKENI in the germline V gene. Losses at the gene ends were 3 bases for V and 8 bases for J; bases not matched to a gene: 6. Generated by immunoSEQ multiplex PCR, the TCRdb table keeps only in-frame clones and is missing some. Of about 51,000 clones in the sample, about 78% are singletons; the top ten hold around 2%. This record belongs to a study of OX40 agonist ivuxolimab in advanced cancers. This clonotype was obtained from an adult with an advanced solid tumor such as melanoma, head and neck, liver or kidney cancer. This material consisted of CD4+ or CD8+ T cells sorted from blood, taken in a trial of the OX40 agonist ivuxolimab. The chain combines TRBV18 with TRBJ1-2; 10 bases are shared with TRBD1. The CDR3 coding sequence is TGTGCCAGCTCACCGACAGGGGGCTGGAAGGGCTACACCTTC. It codes for CASSPTGGWKGYTF.